This TCR beta chain is from a study of T-cell reconstitution after alpha-beta-depleted transplantation in children. Concerning this clonotype itself: Its antigen is undetermined.

Unique molecular identifiers featured in how the TCRbeta library was prepared. TCRdb redid the calling of the PCR reads with MiXCR, one entry per CDR3 protein. This table has a few hundred thousand distinct CDR3 sequences, 25% to 30% appearing once. Whole-study findings and limits: There were reportedly several hundred expanded graft clones from which alpha-beta T cells came about two months after transplant.

Germline CDR1 is SGHRS and CDR2 is YFSETQ. The CDR3 covers 14 residues. The V segment lost 7 bases and the J segment 3 bases; nucleotides outside the gene matches: 7. Sequencing used PBMCs, obtained before TCRalphabeta/CD19-depleted stem cell transplant. V gene TRBV5-1 combines with J gene TRBJ2-3, with TRBD1 matching over 8 bases. The TCR comes from a boy less than two years old with Wiskott-Aldrich syndrome, due to receive a stem cell transplant. The CDR3 coding sequence is TGCGCCAGCCATAAAGGACAGGGTACAGATACGCAGTATTTT. The encoded protein is CASHKGQGTDTQYF.